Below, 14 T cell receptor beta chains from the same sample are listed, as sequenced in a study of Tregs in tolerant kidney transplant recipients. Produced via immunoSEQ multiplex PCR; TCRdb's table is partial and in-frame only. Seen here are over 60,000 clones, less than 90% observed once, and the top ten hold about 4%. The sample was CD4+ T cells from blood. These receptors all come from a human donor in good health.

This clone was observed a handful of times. The CDR3 region has the DNA TGCGCCAGCAGCCAAGATGGGGGGGGAGGTAACACTGAAGCTTTCTTT. Its protein is CASSQDGGGGNTEAFF. The rearrangement links TRBV4-3 to TRBJ1-1, with D maybe TRBD1 (5 bases). Between the trimmed V and J ends, which lost 0 bases and 2 bases, there was a span of 13 bases. In germline, CDR1 is LGHNA, CDR2 YSLEER. The CDR3 runs 16 residues.

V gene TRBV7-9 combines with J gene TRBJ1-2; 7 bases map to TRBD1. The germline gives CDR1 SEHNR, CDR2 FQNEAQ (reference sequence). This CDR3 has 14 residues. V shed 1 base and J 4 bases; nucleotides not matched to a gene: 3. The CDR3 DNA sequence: TGTGCCAGCAGCTTAGGGGACAGAGGCTATGGCTACACCTTC. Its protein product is CASSLGDRGYGYTF.

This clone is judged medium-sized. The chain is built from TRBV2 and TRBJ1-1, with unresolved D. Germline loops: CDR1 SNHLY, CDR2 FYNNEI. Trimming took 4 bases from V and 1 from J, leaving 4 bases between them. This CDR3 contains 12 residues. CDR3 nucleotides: TGTGCCAGCAGTGGGGGGAACACTGAAGCTTTCTTT. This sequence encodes CASSGGNTEAFF. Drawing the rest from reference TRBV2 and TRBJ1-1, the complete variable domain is EPEVTQTPSHQVTQMGQEVILRCVPISNHLYFYWYRQILGQKVEFLVSFYNNEISEKSEIFDDQFSVERPDGSNFTLKIRSTKLEDSAMYFCASSGGNTEAFFGQGTRLTVV.

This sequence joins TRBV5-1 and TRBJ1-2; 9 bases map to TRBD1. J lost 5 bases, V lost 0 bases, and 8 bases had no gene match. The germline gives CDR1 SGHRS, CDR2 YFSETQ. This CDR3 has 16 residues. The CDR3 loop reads CASSLDSGQGFYGYTF. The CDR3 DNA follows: TGCGCCAGCAGCTTGGATTCGGGACAGGGCTTTTATGGCTACACCTTC.

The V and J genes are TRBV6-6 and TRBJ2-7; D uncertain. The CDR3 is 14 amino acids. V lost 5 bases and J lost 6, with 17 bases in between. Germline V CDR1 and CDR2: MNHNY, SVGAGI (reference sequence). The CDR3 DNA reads TGTGCCAGCAGTCACCGGGCCCCTTCCCGCGAGCAGTACTTC. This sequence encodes CASSHRAPSREQYF.

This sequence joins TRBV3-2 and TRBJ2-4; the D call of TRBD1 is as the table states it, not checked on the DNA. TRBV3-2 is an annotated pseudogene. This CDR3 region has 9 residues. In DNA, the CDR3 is TGTGCCAGCAGCCAAGGTCATTACTTC. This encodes CASSQGHYF.

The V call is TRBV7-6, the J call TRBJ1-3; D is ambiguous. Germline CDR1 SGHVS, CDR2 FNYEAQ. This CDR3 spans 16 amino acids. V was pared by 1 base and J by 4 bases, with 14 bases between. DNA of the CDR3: TGTGCCAGCAGCTTAGGTCTCAGAGCATCCGGAAACACCATATATTTT. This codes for CASSLGLRASGNTIYF.

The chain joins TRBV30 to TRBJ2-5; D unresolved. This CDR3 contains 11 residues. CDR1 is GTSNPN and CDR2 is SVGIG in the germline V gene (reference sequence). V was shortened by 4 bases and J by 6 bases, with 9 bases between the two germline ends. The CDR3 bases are TGTGCCTGGACGAATTGGCAGACCCAGTACTTC. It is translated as CAWTNWQTQYF.

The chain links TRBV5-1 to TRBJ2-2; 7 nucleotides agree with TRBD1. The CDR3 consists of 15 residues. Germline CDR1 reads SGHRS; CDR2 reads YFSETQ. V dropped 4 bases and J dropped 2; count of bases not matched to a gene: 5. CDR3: CASSRDRLNTGELFF. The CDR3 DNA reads TGCGCCAGCAGCCGGGACAGACTAAACACCGGGGAGCTGTTTTTT.

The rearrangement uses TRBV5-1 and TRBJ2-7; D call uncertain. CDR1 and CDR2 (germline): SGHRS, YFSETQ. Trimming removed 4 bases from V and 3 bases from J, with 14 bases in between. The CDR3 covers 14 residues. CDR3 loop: CASSRGFLNYEQYF. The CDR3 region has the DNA TGCGCCAGCAGCCGCGGATTCCTTAACTACGAGCAGTACTTC.

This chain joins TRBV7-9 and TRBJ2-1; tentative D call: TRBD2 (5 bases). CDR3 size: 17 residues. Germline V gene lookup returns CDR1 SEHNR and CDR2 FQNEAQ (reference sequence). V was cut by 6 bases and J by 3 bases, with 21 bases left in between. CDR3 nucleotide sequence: TGTGCCAGCAGTCTCCCGGACTCCCCAATTCACTACAATGAGCAGTTCTTC. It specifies CASSLPDSPIHYNEQFF.

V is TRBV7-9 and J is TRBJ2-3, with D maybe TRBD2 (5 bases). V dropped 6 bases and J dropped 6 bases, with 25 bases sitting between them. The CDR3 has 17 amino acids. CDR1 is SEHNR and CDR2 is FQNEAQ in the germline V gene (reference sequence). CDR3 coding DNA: TGTGCCAGCAGACCCCCATTTAGGGCAGTTAGCGCGGATACGCAGTATTTT. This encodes CASRPPFRAVSADTQYF.

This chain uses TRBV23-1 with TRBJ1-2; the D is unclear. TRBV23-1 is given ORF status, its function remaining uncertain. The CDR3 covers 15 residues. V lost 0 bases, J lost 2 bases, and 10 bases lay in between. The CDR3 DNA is TGCGCCAGCAGTCAATCGACGGAGAAGAACTATGGCTACACCTTC. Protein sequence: CASSQSTEKNYGYTF.

CDR3 nucleotides: TGTGCCAGCAGCGCCCGTCCCTTTACTGATTCCTACGAGCAGTACTTC. It codes for CASSARPFTDSYEQYF. The chain employs TRBV9 and TRBJ2-7; D is undetermined. Trimming took 3 bases from V and 1 from J, leaving 17 bases between them. The CDR3 contains 16 residues. Looked up from germline, CDR1 is SGDLS and CDR2 is YYNGEE. The full variable domain, with the rest looked up from reference TRBV9 and TRBJ2-7, is DSGVTQTPKHLITATGQRVTLRCSPRSGDLSVYWYQQSLDQGLQFLIQYYNGEERAKGNILERFSAQQFPDLHSELNLSSLELGDSALYFCASSARPFTDSYEQYFGPGTRLTVT.